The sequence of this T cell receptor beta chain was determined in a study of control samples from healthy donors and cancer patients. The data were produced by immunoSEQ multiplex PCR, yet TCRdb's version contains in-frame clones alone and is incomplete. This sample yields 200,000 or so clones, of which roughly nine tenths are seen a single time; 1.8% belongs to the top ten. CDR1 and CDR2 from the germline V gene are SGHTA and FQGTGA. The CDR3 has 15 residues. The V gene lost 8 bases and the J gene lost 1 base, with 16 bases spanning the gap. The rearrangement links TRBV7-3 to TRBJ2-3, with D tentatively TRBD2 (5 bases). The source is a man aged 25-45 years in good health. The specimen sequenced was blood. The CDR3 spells CASAVGGPRTDTQYF. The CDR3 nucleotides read TGTGCCAGCGCCGTCGGCGGGCCGCGCACAGATACGCAGTATTTT. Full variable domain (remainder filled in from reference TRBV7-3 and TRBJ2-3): GAGVSQTPSNKVTEKGKYVELRCDPISGHTALYWYRQSLGQGPEFLIYFQGTGAADDSGLPNDRFFAVRPEGSVSTLKIQRTERGDSAVYLCASAVGGPRTDTQYFGPGTRLTVL.